These 9 T cell receptor beta chains came from one sample sequenced in a study of blood T cells in healthy people across ages. The use of a sample-barcoded 5' primer and a J-beta primer mix characterized a second PCR of about 6 to 12 cycles. TCRdb reprocessed the 5' RACE reads via MiXCR and lists one record per CDR3 protein. The top ten hold approximately 40% of the sample, which has hundreds of thousands of distinct CDR3 sequences, 53% seen once. Sequencing input: blood. All receptors derive from a man older than 75 in good health.

The chain is built from TRBV7-8 and TRBJ1-1, with a tentative D call TRBD1 (5 bases). The ends were cut back, 3 bases at V and 11 bases at J, with 10 bases in the middle. Per germline, CDR1 SGHVS and CDR2 FQNEAQ. This CDR3 is built from 11 residues. The CDR3 sequence: CASSLDTSAFF. The DNA for the CDR3 is TGTGCCAGCAGCTTGGACACTTCGGCTTTCTTT.

This clonotype showed up just a few times. The chain combines TRBV6-6 with TRBJ1-5, with 8 nucleotides matching TRBD1. Germline CDR1 is MNHNY and CDR2 is SVGAGI (reference sequence). The CDR3 runs 15 residues. Trimming at V came to 3 bases and at J to 4 bases, leaving 5 bases not matched to a gene. The CDR3 is CASSYVTGGNQPQHF. CDR3 sequence (DNA): TGTGCCAGCAGTTATGTAACAGGGGGAAATCAGCCCCAGCATTTT.

The chain carries TRBV11-1 and TRBJ2-7; D is possibly TRBD2 (6 bases). Deletions cut 5 bases from V and 3 bases from J, with 14 bases between. Germline loops: CDR1 SGHAT, CDR2 FQDESV (reference sequence). The CDR3 spans 14 residues. CDR3 protein: CASSPAGPNYEQYF. In nucleotides, the CDR3 is TGTGCCAGCAGCCCGGCGGGGCCGAACTACGAGCAGTACTTC.

This clonotype has a handful of counts. V usage is TRBV2 and J usage is TRBJ2-5; D is possibly TRBD2 (6 bases). The end of the DNA aligns better with TRBJ2-7, so the J call may be wrong. Per germline, CDR1 SNHLY and CDR2 FYNNEI. This CDR3 has 14 residues. CDR3 bases: TGTGCCAGCAGTGAAGTTTGGCGGGAAGACGAGCAGTACTTC. Residues: CASSEVWREDEQYF.

V is TRBV15 and J is TRBJ2-7, with D maybe TRBD2 (5 bases). CDR1 is LNHNV and CDR2 is YYDKDF in the germline V gene (reference sequence). The CDR3 is 13 residues long. V gave up 0 bases and J gave up 7 bases, with 10 bases separating them. The CDR3 protein is CATSRDGVDEQYF. The CDR3 region has the DNA TGTGCCACCAGCAGAGACGGGGTTGATGAGCAGTACTTC.

This clonotype came up a few times. This chain links TRBV20-1 with TRBJ2-7; D is perhaps TRBD2 (6 bases). Germline V gene sequence: CDR1 DFQATT, CDR2 SNEGSKA (reference sequence). Trimming took 0 bases from V and 3 from J, leaving 15 bases between them. The length of the CDR3 is 15 residues. The CDR3 region is CSARDVRGGDYEQYF. In DNA, the CDR3 is TGCAGTGCTAGAGATGTTCGGGGAGGAGACTACGAGCAGTACTTC.

The rearrangement links TRBV5-1 to TRBJ2-5; the match to TRBD2 covers 13 bases. Unmatched junction bases numbered 10, after V lost 3 bases and J lost 2 bases. Germline CDR1 is SGHRS and CDR2 is YFSETQ. The CDR3 covers 18 residues. CDR3 DNA sequence: TGCGCCAGCAGCTCATCCCCGGGACTAGCGGGGCCACAAGAGACCCAGTACTTC. As protein: CASSSSPGLAGPQETQYF. The full variable domain, completed using reference TRBV5-1 and TRBJ2-5, is KAGVTQTPRYLIKTRGQQVTLSCSPISGHRSVSWYQQTPGQGLQFLFEYFSETQRNKGNFPGRFSGRQFSNSRSEMNVSTLELGDSALYLCASSSSPGLAGPQETQYFGPGTRLLVL.

The rearrangement uses TRBV7-6 and TRBJ2-1, with D tentatively TRBD2 (5 bases). CDR1 and CDR2 from the germline V gene are SGHVS and FNYEAQ. The CDR3 has 16 residues. The V and J ends lost 4 bases and 0 bases respectively, with 13 bases between them. This CDR3 is CASSSFRESSYNEQFF. The CDR3 nucleotides are TGTGCCAGCAGCTCATTTAGGGAGAGCTCCTACAATGAGCAGTTCTTC.

The chain uses TRBV19 and TRBJ2-7; 9 nucleotides match TRBD1. The closer fit of TRBJ2-5 to the DNA end suggests the J call may be wrong. The germline V gene has CDR1 LNHDA and CDR2 SQIVND (reference sequence). CDR3 length: 14 amino acids. The CDR3 is CASSIEGQGQTQYF. The CDR3 DNA sequence: TGTGCCAGTAGTATAGAGGGACAGGGTCAGACCCAGTACTTC.